A single sample gave rise to the 25 T cell receptor beta chains below, sequenced in a study of molecular identifiers for immune sequencing clone quantification. TCRdb re-analysed the PCR reads in MiXCR, keeping a single row per CDR3 protein. The sample includes more than 70,000 distinct CDR3 sequences, around 20% of them seen just once. Source material: naive CD8+ T cells from blood, with Jurkat cell RNA spiked in. Subset in this sample: FACS-sorted CD8+CD4-CCR7+CD45RA+ naive T cells. The receptors stem from a human donor in good health. Some libraries in this study had Jurkat cell RNA spiked in.

This clonotype came up many times. The chain uses TRBV27 and TRBJ2-5; D is ambiguous. The CDR3 covers 13 residues. V was pared by 5 bases and J by 0 bases, with 7 bases between. In germline, CDR1 is MNHEY, CDR2 SMNVEV (reference sequence). The CDR3 region is CASSPRYQETQYF. In DNA, the CDR3 is TGTGCCAGCAGTCCGCGGTACCAAGAGACCCAGTACTTC.

Many counts were recorded for this clonotype. This chain connects TRBV5-1 to TRBJ1-6, with D possibly matching TRBD1 (5 bases). Trimming pared 0 bases from V and 0 bases from J, leaving 10 bases between. The CDR3 totals 17 residues. Germline CDR1 reads SGHRS; CDR2 reads YFSETQ. The CDR3, as DNA: TGCGCCAGCAGCTTGGGAGGGACCAGCTCCTATAATTCACCCCTCCACTTT. Protein sequence: CASSLGGTSSYNSPLHF.

This clonotype has just a few counts. This rearrangement joins TRBV27 to TRBJ2-7; D unclear. V was shortened by 2 bases and J by 3 bases, with 11 bases between the two germline ends. This CDR3 contains 14 residues. The germline gives CDR1 MNHEY, CDR2 SMNVEV (reference sequence). In DNA form, the CDR3 reads TGTGCCAGCAGTTTAAGACCAGGTCGCTACGAGCAGTACTTC. Its translation: CASSLRPGRYEQYF.

This clonotype appeared many times. V is TRBV5-1 and J is TRBJ2-7; a possible D gene is TRBD1 (7 bases). Deletions cut 0 bases from V and 0 bases from J, with 13 bases between. The CDR3 consists of 16 residues. Germline loops: CDR1 SGHRS, CDR2 YFSETQ. Here the CDR3 reads CASSLAGGRTSYEQYF. The DNA of the CDR3 is TGCGCCAGCAGCTTGGCAGGGGGGAGGACCTCCTACGAGCAGTACTTC.

This clonotype was detected ten times or more. The chain carries TRBV15 and TRBJ1-4; D is possibly TRBD1 (5 bases). Per the germline V gene, CDR1 is LNHNV and CDR2 is YYDKDF (reference sequence). The length of the CDR3 is 14 residues. V gave up 3 bases and J gave up 4 bases, with 9 bases separating them. CDR3 bases: TGTGCCACCAGCAGGACAGTAAATAATGAAAAACTGTTTTTT. It encodes CATSRTVNNEKLFF.

This clonotype was counted at least ten times. The rearrangement uses TRBV27 and TRBJ2-7; D may be TRBD2 (5 bases). CDR3 length: 14 residues. Germline V gene data show CDR1 as MNHEY and CDR2 as SMNVEV (reference sequence). Trimming stripped 6 bases from V and 0 bases from J, with 12 bases between. CDR3 region: CASSLGRDSYEQYF. The DNA of the CDR3 is TGTGCCAGCAGCCTAGGTCGGGACTCCTACGAGCAGTACTTC.

The chain couples TRBV5-1 to TRBJ1-6, with D possibly matching TRBD1 (5 bases). CDR3 length: 15 amino acids. V lost 0 bases and J 9 bases, leaving 13 bases between the germline ends. The germline gives CDR1 SGHRS, CDR2 YFSETQ. The CDR3 loop is CASSLVEQGSSPLHF. The CDR3 bases are TGCGCCAGCAGCTTGGTTGAGCAGGGAAGTTCACCCCTCCACTTT. Using reference TRBV5-1 and TRBJ1-6 for the parts outside the CDR3, the full variable domain is KAGVTQTPRYLIKTRGQQVTLSCSPISGHRSVSWYQQTPGQGLQFLFEYFSETQRNKGNFPGRFSGRQFSNSRSEMNVSTLELGDSALYLCASSLVEQGSSPLHFGNGTRLTVT.

This clonotype was detected many times. V usage is TRBV28 and J usage is TRBJ2-1, with TRBD2 identical over 8 bases. Germline V lookup: CDR1 MDHEN, CDR2 SYDVKM. After removal of 5 bases from V and 9 bases from J, the junction contained 12 bases not matched to a gene. This CDR3 has 15 amino acids. The CDR3 protein is CASSHSAGVVGEQFF. CDR3 DNA: TGTGCCAGCAGTCACTCAGCGGGAGTAGTCGGTGAGCAGTTCTTC.

In this sample, this clonotype turned up many times. The chain uses TRBV19 and TRBJ2-2, with TRBD2 matching 9 bases. V shed 10 bases, J shed 0 bases, and the junction held 21 bases outside the gene matches. The CDR3 is 20 amino acids. Germline CDR1 and CDR2: LNHDA and SQIVND (reference sequence). The CDR3 protein is CATPLIQGTSPIANTGELFF. CDR3 bases: TGTGCCACCCCGTTGATCCAAGGGACTAGCCCGATTGCGAACACCGGGGAGCTGTTTTTT. The full variable domain, with the rest looked up from reference TRBV19 and TRBJ2-2, is DGGITQSPKYLFRKEGQNVTLSCEQNLNHDAMYWYRQDPGQGLRLIYYSQIVNDFQKGDIAEGYSVSREKKESFPLTVTSAQKNPTAFYLCATPLIQGTSPIANTGELFFGEGSRLTVL.

This clonotype was seen at least ten times. V gene TRBV30 combines with J gene TRBJ2-7; D ambiguous. Germline CDR1 and CDR2: GTSNPN and SVGIG (reference sequence). Trimming pared 4 bases from V and 2 bases from J, leaving 3 bases between. CDR3 length: 10 amino acids. CDR3 sequence (DNA): TGTGCCTGGAAGACCTACGAGCAGTACTTC. This translates into CAWKTYEQYF. Together with reference TRBV30 and TRBJ2-7, the CDR3 gives the full variable domain: SQTIHQWPATLVQPVGSPLSLECTVEGTSNPNLYWYRQAAGRGLQLLFYSVGIGQISSEVPQNLSASRPQDRQFILSSKKLLLSDSGFYLCAWKTYEQYFGPGTRLTVT.

Comments on this clonotype: This could be a read error, since a much larger clone is one nucleotide away. The V and J genes are TRBV6-5 and TRBJ1-1; D is perhaps TRBD1 (6 bases). CDR1 is MNHEY, CDR2 SVGAGI, per germline. CDR3 size: 14 residues. Trimming removed 4 bases at V and 4 bases at J, with 13 bases between. The CDR3 region is CASSSQGGSTEAFF. The CDR3 coding sequence is TGTGCCAGCAGTTCTCAAGGGGGGAGCACTGAAGCTTTCTTT.

The chain combines TRBV6-5 with TRBJ2-2; 9 bases match TRBD2. Germline values: CDR1 MNHEY, CDR2 SVGAGI. V gave up 5 bases and J gave up 4 bases; unmatched junction bases: 11. This CDR3 comprises 17 residues. The CDR3 DNA reads TGTGCCAGCAGTCCCCTACATAGCGGGAGTGGCACCGGGGAGCTGTTTTTT. Protein sequence: CASSPLHSGSGTGELFF.

This clonotype was seen ten or more times. This chain connects TRBV19 to TRBJ2-7, with D possibly being TRBD1 (6 bases). In germline, CDR1 is LNHDA, CDR2 SQIVND (reference sequence). This CDR3 region has 14 residues. V shed 9 bases and J shed 1 base, with 16 bases lying between them. CDR3 sequence reads: CASTAGAGSYEQYF. The CDR3 region has the DNA TGTGCCAGCACAGCAGGGGCCGGGTCCTACGAGCAGTACTTC. Full variable domain (rest looked up from reference TRBV19 and TRBJ2-7): DGGITQSPKYLFRKEGQNVTLSCEQNLNHDAMYWYRQDPGQGLRLIYYSQIVNDFQKGDIAEGYSVSREKKESFPLTVTSAQKNPTAFYLCASTAGAGSYEQYFGPGTRLTVT.

This clonotype showed up many times. The rearrangement links TRBV29-1 to TRBJ2-7; D is possibly TRBD2 (5 bases). This CDR3 is built from 11 residues. The V end was cut by 3 bases, the J end by 6 bases, with 9 bases between. Per the germline V gene, CDR1 is SQVTM and CDR2 is ANQGSEA. CDR3 in DNA: TGCAGCGTTGACGATAGCGCCGAGCAGTACTTC. Protein product: CSVDDSAEQYF.

V is TRBV7-9 and J is TRBJ2-5; TRBD2 matches at 12 bases. This CDR3 has 18 residues. The germline gives CDR1 SEHNR, CDR2 FQNEAQ (reference sequence). The junction had 7 bases not matched to a gene; V was cut back by 1 base and J by 1 base. In DNA form, the CDR3 reads TGTGCCAGCAGCTTAGACTGGGCTAGCGGGGGGGTCCAAGAGACCCAGTACTTC. Encoded protein: CASSLDWASGGVQETQYF.

This clonotype was picked up many times. The J gene is TRBJ2-7, the V gene TRBV4-1, with 7 nucleotides matching TRBD1. CDR1 is MGHRA, CDR2 YSYEKL, per germline. V was pared by 1 base and J by 7 bases, with 7 bases of the junction left unmatched. The CDR3 totals 14 residues. The CDR3 loop is CASSQGQGFGEQYF. For the CDR3, the DNA is TGCGCCAGCAGCCAAGGACAGGGATTCGGGGAGCAGTACTTC.

This clonotype was observed at least ten times. The chain has TRBV20-1 and TRBJ2-2; 8 positions match TRBD2. Trimming took 0 bases from V and 1 from J; bases not matched to a gene: 4. There are 16 residues in the CDR3. CDR1 and CDR2 (germline): DFQATT, SNEGSKA (reference sequence). DNA for the CDR3: TGCAGTGCTAGAGATCGGCTAGCGGGGAACACCGGGGAGCTGTTTTTT. This translates into CSARDRLAGNTGELFF.

This clonotype was observed a few times. This chain links TRBV3-1 with TRBJ2-7; D is ambiguous. V was shortened by 0 bases and J by 4 bases, with 10 bases between the two germline ends. The CDR3 is 14 residues long. Germline loops: CDR1 LGHDT, CDR2 YNNKEL (reference sequence). CDR3 sequence: CASSQDRSNYEQYF. CDR3 bases: TGTGCCAGCAGCCAAGATAGGTCAAATTACGAGCAGTACTTC.

About this clonotype: This may stem from a read error, because a much larger clone lies one nucleotide away. The CDR3 carries no conserved terminal phenylalanine or tryptophan, so it likely arises from a read error. The chain carries TRBV10-3 and TRBJ2-3; 11 bases are shared with TRBD2. CDR1 ENHRY and CDR2 SYGVKD come from the germline V gene. This CDR3 spans 17 amino acids. Germline trimming cut 2 bases from V and 3 bases from J; bases unmatched to any gene: 7. The CDR3 DNA sequence: TGTGCCATCAGTGAGGACACTAGCGGGGGATGGACAGATACGCAGTATCTT. Its protein is CAISEDTSGGWTDTQYL.

V and J are TRBV19 and TRBJ1-5; D perhaps matches TRBD1 (6 bases). CDR3 size: 14 residues. The germline V gene encodes CDR1 LNHDA and CDR2 SQIVND (reference sequence). Trimming stripped 6 bases from V and 7 bases from J, with 16 bases between. As DNA, the CDR3 is TGTGCCAGTAGCATGACTGGGGGCGGACAGCCCCAGCATTTT. It translates to CASSMTGGGQPQHF.

This clonotype has ten or more counts. An end of the junction does not agree with germline; a read error may underlie this. V is TRBV6-2 or TRBV6-3 and J is TRBJ2-7; the match to TRBD2 covers 9 bases. The CDR3 extends over 18 amino acids. CDR1 MNHEY and CDR2 SVGEGT come from the germline V gene. CDR3 in amino acids: CASSYSRVAGDPTYEQYF. In DNA, the CDR3 is TGCGCCAGCAGTTACTCGAGAGTAGCGGGGGATCCCACCTACGAGCAGTACTTC.

This clonotype was observed at least ten times. The genes are TRBV7-9 and TRBJ1-5, with D unresolved. V gave up 3 bases and J gave up 6 bases, with 6 bases separating them. CDR1 and CDR2 from the germline V gene are SEHNR and FQNEAQ (reference sequence). CDR3 length equals 12 residues. The CDR3 DNA follows: TGTGCCAGCAGCTTTTTGGGTCAGCCCCAGCATTTT. Its translation: CASSFLGQPQHF.

There are a few counts of this clonotype. The chain links TRBV19 to TRBJ1-5; weak D call: TRBD1 (6 bases). V lost 6 bases to trimming and J lost 3 bases, with 15 bases between them. From germline, CDR1 is LNHDA and CDR2 SQIVND (reference sequence). This CDR3 spans 15 amino acids. DNA of the CDR3: TGTGCCAGTAGGGTAACAGGGAAATTCAATCAGCCCCAGCATTTT. Protein product: CASRVTGKFNQPQHF.

J is TRBJ2-2 and V is TRBV29-1; D may be TRBD1 or TRBD2 (5 bases each). Trimming removed 3 bases at V and 5 bases at J, with 16 bases between. The CDR3 consists of 15 residues. Germline lookup yields CDR1 SQVTM and CDR2 ANQGSEA. The CDR3 region is CSVEGRARGTGELFF. The DNA of the CDR3 is TGCAGCGTTGAGGGGCGGGCGAGAGGGACCGGGGAGCTGTTTTTT.

A word on this clonotype: A much larger clone differs from this one at a single base, so this may be a read error. V is TRBV4-1 and J is TRBJ2-7; TRBD2 matches 8 bases. The CDR3 consists of 18 residues. Unmatched junction bases numbered 19, after V lost 4 bases and J lost 5 bases. Germline assignment: CDR1 MGHRA and CDR2 YSYEKL. This CDR3 is CASSPSNTRGGLSNEQYF. The CDR3 region has the DNA TGCGCCAGCAGCCCTTCTAACACCCGGGGGGGTTTATCGAACGAGCAGTACTTC.